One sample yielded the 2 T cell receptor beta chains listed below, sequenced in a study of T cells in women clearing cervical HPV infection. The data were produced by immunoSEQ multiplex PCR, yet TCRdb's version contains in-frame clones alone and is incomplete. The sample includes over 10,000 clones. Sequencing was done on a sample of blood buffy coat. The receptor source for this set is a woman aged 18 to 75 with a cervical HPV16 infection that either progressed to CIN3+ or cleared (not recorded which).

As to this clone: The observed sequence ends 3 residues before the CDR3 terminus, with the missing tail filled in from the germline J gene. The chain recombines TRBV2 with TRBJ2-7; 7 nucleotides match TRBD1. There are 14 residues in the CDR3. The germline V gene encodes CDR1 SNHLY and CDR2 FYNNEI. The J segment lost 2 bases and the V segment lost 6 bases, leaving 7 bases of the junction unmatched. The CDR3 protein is CASRSQGVTYEQYF. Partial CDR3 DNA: TGTGCCAGCAGGAGTCAGGGGGTTACCTACGAG. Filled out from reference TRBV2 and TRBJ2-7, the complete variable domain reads EPEVTQTPSHQVTQMGQEVILRCVPISNHLYFYWYRQILGQKVEFLVSFYNNEISEKSEIFDDQFSVERPDGSNFTLKIRSTKLEDSAMYFCASRSQGVTYEQYFGPGTRLTVT.

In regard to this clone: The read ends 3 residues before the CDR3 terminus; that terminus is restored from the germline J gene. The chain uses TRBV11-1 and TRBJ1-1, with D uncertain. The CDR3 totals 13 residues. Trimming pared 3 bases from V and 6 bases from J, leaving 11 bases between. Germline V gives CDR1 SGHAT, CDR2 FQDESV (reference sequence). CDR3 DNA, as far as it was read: TGTGCCAGCAGCTTTAACCGGGGATCTGAA. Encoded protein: CASSFNRGSE. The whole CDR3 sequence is CASSFNRGSEAFF.